These 24 T cell receptor beta chains were sequenced from one sample in a study of CD8+CD57+ T cells in acquired aplastic anemia. Genomic DNA constituted the template upon which TCR beta VDJ and CDR3 profiling was performed. Each CDR3 protein gets one entry after TCRdb re-called the reads with MiXCR. The sample lists 400,000 to 600,000 distinct CDR3 sequences, approximately 32% occurring once. Those patients picked for sequencing had displayed CD8+CD57+ cell expansion on flow cytometry. Sequenced input: sorted CD4+, CD8+, or CD8+CD57+ T cells (not recorded which) from PBMCs. The receptors originated from a human donor with aplastic anemia.

This rearrangement joins TRBV4-3 to TRBJ1-2; TRBD1 agrees at 7 bases. The CDR3 is 16 amino acids. The ends lost 4 bases at V and 3 bases at J; junction bases unmatched: 11. Germline CDR1 LGHNA, CDR2 YSLEER. The CDR3 nucleotides are TGCGCCAGCAGCCCCCAGGCGACAGGGACCCACTATGGCTACACCTTC. Residues: CASSPQATGTHYGYTF.

The chain uses TRBV7-8 and TRBJ1-1; D unclear. Germline lookup yields CDR1 SGHVS and CDR2 FQNEAQ. This CDR3 is 13 amino acids long. Trimming left V 6 bases short and J 1 base short, with 9 bases between. The CDR3: CASRLSRNTEAFF. In DNA form, the CDR3 reads TGTGCCAGCAGACTTTCCCGGAACACTGAAGCTTTCTTT.

The chain employs TRBV6-1 and TRBJ1-1, with TRBD1 matching over 10 bases. CDR3 length: 14 amino acids. The germline V gene has CDR1 MNHNS and CDR2 SASEGT. V was clipped by 6 bases and J by 11 bases; unmatched bases: 12. The CDR3 protein is CASSQDRGLTEAFF. Written as DNA, the CDR3 is TGTGCCAGCAGCCAAGACAGGGGGCTAACCGAGGCTTTCTTT.

The rearrangement uses TRBV24-1 and TRBJ2-5, with D perhaps TRBD1 or TRBD2 (5 bases each). Trimming took 0 bases from V and 6 from J, leaving 19 bases between them. The V gene's germline CDR1 is KGHDR and CDR2 SFDVKD. This CDR3 contains 17 residues. The CDR3 reads CATSDLLNGARRQTQYF. The CDR3 nucleotides read TGTGCCACCAGTGATTTGCTGAACGGGGCTCGTCGCCAGACCCAGTACTTC.

The chain carries TRBV11-1 and TRBJ2-7; 7 nucleotides match TRBD1. V was pared by 8 bases and J by 5 bases, with 18 bases of the junction left unmatched. The germline V gene has CDR1 SGHAT and CDR2 FQDESV (reference sequence). CDR3 size: 16 residues. CDR3 loop: CASGSQRQGTSDEQYF. DNA for the CDR3: TGTGCCAGCGGCTCTCAAAGACAGGGAACCTCTGACGAGCAGTACTTC.

This clonotype was picked up a small number of times. This chain connects TRBV6-5 to TRBJ2-7; no definite D call. The CDR3 is made up of 16 amino acids. The germline V gene encodes CDR1 MNHEY and CDR2 SVGAGI. Trimming shortened V by 0 bases and J by 0 bases, and 12 bases separated the two germline ends. The CDR3 here is CASSYSIGVSSYEQYF. In DNA, the CDR3 is TGTGCCAGCAGTTACTCGATTGGGGTGAGCTCCTACGAGCAGTACTTC.

This sequence joins TRBV18 and TRBJ1-2; D gene unclear. Germline CDR1 reads KGHSH; CDR2 reads LQKENI. Trimming pared 3 bases from V and 5 bases from J, leaving 10 bases between. This CDR3 spans 13 amino acids. CDR3 nucleotides: TGTGCCAGCTCACCGAGCGCGGTTTATGGCTACACCTTC. Translation: CASSPSAVYGYTF.

This clonotype was counted ten times or more. This rearrangement joins TRBV19 to TRBJ2-3, with no clear D. Between the trimmed V and J ends, which lost 5 bases and 4 bases, there was a span of 10 bases. The CDR3 is 13 amino acids. Germline CDR1 is LNHDA and CDR2 is SQIVND (reference sequence). CDR3 protein: CASSFTTSDTQYF. The CDR3 DNA reads TGTGCCAGTAGTTTTACTACTTCAGATACGCAGTATTTT.

In this sample, this clonotype turned up once. This chain uses TRBV20-1 with TRBJ2-3, with TRBD2 as a possible D gene (5 bases). This CDR3 comprises 14 residues. CDR1 is DFQATT, CDR2 SNEGSKA, per germline (reference sequence). The V and J ends lost 6 bases and 3 bases respectively, with 16 bases between them. The CDR3 sequence is CSAPRQRMTDTQYF. The DNA for the CDR3 is TGCAGTGCCCCCCGGCAGCGGATGACAGATACGCAGTATTTT.

This clonotype has a count of ten or more. V and J are TRBV10-3 and TRBJ1-3, with D unclear. CDR1 is ENHRY and CDR2 is SYGVKD in the germline V gene. With 6 bases removed from V and 4 bases from J, the gap between germline ends came to 7 bases. This CDR3 contains 12 residues. The CDR3 here is CAISSGGNTIYF. CDR3 sequence (DNA): TGTGCCATCAGCTCTGGGGGAAACACCATATATTTT.

There are many counts of this clonotype. The chain combines TRBV20-1 with TRBJ2-5; D gene ambiguous. The CDR3 spans 11 residues. Germline V gene sequence: CDR1 DFQATT, CDR2 SNEGSKA (reference sequence). The ends were cut back, 5 bases at V and 0 bases at J, with 4 bases in the middle. CDR3 sequence (DNA): TGCAGTGCTCGTTACCAAGAGACCCAGTACTTC. Its translation is CSARYQETQYF.

The chain is built from TRBV7-9 and TRBJ1-6, with TRBD1 matching over 11 bases. The CDR3 extends over 14 amino acids. J was trimmed by 9 bases and V by 5 bases; bases with no gene match: 3. Germline-derived CDR1 and CDR2 are SEHNR and FQNEAQ (reference sequence). Here the CDR3 DNA reads TGTGCCAGCAGCCAGGACAGGGGGCGTTCACCCCTCCACTTT. Amino acids: CASSQDRGRSPLHF. Filled out from reference TRBV7-9 and TRBJ1-6, the complete variable domain reads DTGVSQNPRHKITKRGQNVTFRCDPISEHNRLYWYRQTLGQGPEFLTYFQNEAQLEKSRLLSDRFSAERPKGSFSTLEIQRTEQGDSAMYLCASSQDRGRSPLHFGNGTRLTVT.

The gene calls are TRBV18 and TRBJ1-2; 7 bases are shared with TRBD1. V was pared by 3 bases and J by 7 bases, with 5 bases of the junction left unmatched. The CDR3 contains 13 residues. CDR1 KGHSH and CDR2 LQKENI come from the germline V gene. The chain's CDR3 is CASSPSRDSGYTF. CDR3 DNA: TGTGCCAGCTCACCCTCCAGGGACAGTGGCTACACCTTC. The full variable domain, its missing parts supplied by reference TRBV18 and TRBJ1-2, is NAGVMQNPRHLVRRRGQEARLRCSPMKGHSHVYWYRQLPEEGLKFMVYLQKENIIDESGMPKERFSAEFPKEGPSILRIQQVVRGDSAAYFCASSPSRDSGYTFGSGTRLTVV.

This chain connects TRBV7-2 to TRBJ2-2, with TRBD2 matching over 9 bases. CDR3 size: 15 residues. J gave up 3 bases and V 8 bases, and 7 bases lay outside the gene matches. The germline V gene has CDR1 SGHTA and CDR2 FQGNSA. CDR3: CASSPAGGYTGELFF. The CDR3 bases are TGTGCCAGCTCTCCAGCGGGGGGTTACACCGGGGAGCTGTTTTTT. Full variable domain (remainder filled in from reference TRBV7-2 and TRBJ2-2): GAGVSQSPSNKVTEKGKDVELRCDPISGHTALYWYRQSLGQGLEFLIYFQGNSAPDKSGLPSDRFSAERTGGSVSTLTIQRTQQEDSAVYLCASSPAGGYTGELFFGEGSRLTVL.

This clonotype was detected many times. V gene TRBV4-3 combines with J gene TRBJ2-7, with TRBD1 identical over 11 bases. The ends lost 0 bases at V and 3 bases at J; junction bases unmatched: 1. This CDR3 comprises 15 residues. Germline CDR1 is LGHNA and CDR2 is YSLEER. The CDR3 region has the DNA TGCGCCAGCAGCCAAGAGGGACAGGGGGTCTACGAGCAGTACTTC. Amino acids: CASSQEGQGVYEQYF.

This clonotype was observed a handful of times. The chain employs TRBV6-1 and TRBJ2-1; 7 nucleotides match TRBD2. Per the germline V gene, CDR1 is MNHNS and CDR2 is SASEGT. Trimming at V came to 7 bases and at J to 9 bases, leaving 12 bases not matched to a gene. CDR3 length: 14 amino acids. The CDR3 is CASMTGGPNGEQFF. Written as DNA, the CDR3 is TGTGCCAGCATGACGGGGGGTCCGAACGGTGAGCAGTTCTTC.

This clonotype was recorded many times. This rearrangement joins TRBV19 to TRBJ1-5; D ambiguous. Trimming pared 9 bases from V and 0 bases from J, leaving 15 bases between. CDR3 length: 15 residues. Germline V gene data show CDR1 as LNHDA and CDR2 as SQIVND (reference sequence). The CDR3 DNA reads TGTGCCAGCCAAAAAACAGCTTATAGCAATCAGCCCCAGCATTTT. Its protein product is CASQKTAYSNQPQHF. Variable domain in full (rest from reference TRBV19 and TRBJ1-5): DGGITQSPKYLFRKEGQNVTLSCEQNLNHDAMYWYRQDPGQGLRLIYYSQIVNDFQKGDIAEGYSVSREKKESFPLTVTSAQKNPTAFYLCASQKTAYSNQPQHFGDGTRLSIL.

This clonotype was seen repeatedly, ten times or more. J is TRBJ1-1 and V is TRBV29-1; tentatively, D is TRBD1 (5 bases). Germline assignment: CDR1 SQVTM and CDR2 ANQGSEA. Deletions cut 6 bases from V and 1 base from J, with 9 bases between. The CDR3 length is 12 residues. CDR3 in amino acids: CSVGTGNTEAFF. In DNA, the CDR3 is TGCAGCGTGGGTACAGGGAACACTGAAGCTTTCTTT.

The table lists this clonotype with a count of one. This sequence joins TRBV2 and TRBJ1-2; TRBD1 matches 9 bases. V lost 6 bases to trimming and J lost 6 bases; unmatched junction nucleotides: 8. CDR1 SNHLY and CDR2 FYNNEI come from the germline V gene. The CDR3 spans 14 residues. This chain's CDR3 is CASSWDRVINGYTF. For the CDR3, the DNA is TGTGCCAGCAGCTGGGACAGGGTGATTAATGGCTACACCTTC.

This clonotype was detected only a few times. CDR3 sequence reads: CSAMGHLSLRSADTQYF. The CDR3 bases are TGCAGTGCTATGGGACACTTGTCTTTAAGGTCTGCAGATACGCAGTATTTT. The chain combines TRBV20-1 with TRBJ2-3; perhaps TRBD1 as D (6 bases). The CDR3 spans 17 residues. The V and J ends lost 4 bases and 4 bases respectively, with 24 bases between them. Germline CDR1 and CDR2: DFQATT and SNEGSKA (reference sequence).

V gene TRBV3-1 combines with J gene TRBJ2-7; D ambiguous. The CDR3 extends over 13 amino acids. V dropped 2 bases and J dropped 4 bases, with 9 bases sitting between them. CDR1 and CDR2 from the germline V gene are LGHDT and YNNKEL (reference sequence). CDR3 residues: CASSQKFGYEQYF. The CDR3 coding sequence is TGTGCCAGCAGCCAAAAGTTCGGGTACGAGCAGTACTTC.

This clonotype has a count of ten or more. The genes are TRBV7-8 and TRBJ1-2, with unresolved D. The CDR3 extends over 14 amino acids. V was clipped by 5 bases and J by 4 bases, with 14 bases between them. The V gene's germline CDR1 is SGHVS and CDR2 FQNEAQ. CDR3 amino acids: CASSLRREFYGYTF. As DNA, the CDR3 is TGTGCCAGCAGCCTGAGACGGGAATTCTATGGCTACACCTTC.

This clonotype was seen only a few times. J is TRBJ2-5 and V is TRBV6-5; the D gene is possibly TRBD2 (5 bases). In germline, CDR1 is MNHEY, CDR2 SVGAGI. The germline V and J ends were trimmed by 8 bases and 1 base, with 11 bases remaining between them. CDR3 size: 13 residues. CDR3 residues: CASGSRAQETQYF. The CDR3 region has the DNA TGTGCCAGCGGTTCGAGGGCCCAAGAGACCCAGTACTTC.

V usage is TRBV27 and J usage is TRBJ2-1; TRBD2 agrees at 9 bases. The CDR3 length is 16 residues. The V gene's germline CDR1 is MNHEY and CDR2 SMNVEV (reference sequence). V dropped 5 bases and J dropped 6; count of bases not matched to a gene: 11. CDR3 protein: CASSTRLAGGVNEQFF. CDR3 nucleotide sequence: TGTGCCAGCAGTACCCGACTGGCGGGGGGGGTCAATGAGCAGTTCTTC.